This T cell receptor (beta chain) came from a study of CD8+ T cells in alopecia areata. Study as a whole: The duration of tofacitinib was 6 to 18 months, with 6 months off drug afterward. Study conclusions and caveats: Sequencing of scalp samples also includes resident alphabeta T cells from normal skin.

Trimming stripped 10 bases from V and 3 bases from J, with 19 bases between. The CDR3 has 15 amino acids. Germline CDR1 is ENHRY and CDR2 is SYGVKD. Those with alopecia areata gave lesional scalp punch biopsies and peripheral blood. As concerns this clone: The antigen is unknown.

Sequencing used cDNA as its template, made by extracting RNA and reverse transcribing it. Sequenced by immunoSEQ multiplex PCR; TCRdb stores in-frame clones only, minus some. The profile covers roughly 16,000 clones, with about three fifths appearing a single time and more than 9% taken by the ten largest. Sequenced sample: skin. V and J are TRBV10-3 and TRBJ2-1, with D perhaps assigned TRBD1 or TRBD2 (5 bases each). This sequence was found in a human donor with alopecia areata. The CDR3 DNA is TGTGCCACCAACGGACTGGAAACAGGCTACAATGAGCAGTTCTTC. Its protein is CATNGLETGYNEQFF.